The 4 T cell receptor beta chains below were found in one sample sequenced in a study of cytomegalovirus exposure and HLA in healthy donors. Amplification used 60 Vbeta primers and 13 Jbeta primers. This table comes from immunoSEQ multiplex PCR, and its TCRdb copy is limited to in-frame clones, with some not included. The data contain about 55,000 clones, roughly 74% of them singletons. Material: PBMCs. The source is a female donor in good health and CMV-seronegative.

This CDR3 reads CASSLFARGETQYF. As DNA, the CDR3 is TGTGCCAGCAGCTTATTCGCCAGGGGAGAGACCCAGTACTTC. The chain joins TRBV11-2 to TRBJ2-5; D may be TRBD1 (6 bases). The CDR3 loop spans 14 amino acids. Per the germline V gene, CDR1 is SGHAT and CDR2 is FQNNGV. The V end was cut by 2 bases, the J end by 4 bases, with 11 bases between.

Only one count was recorded for this clone. V is TRBV2 and J is TRBJ1-1; D uncertain. The V end lost 8 bases, the J end lost 4 bases, and 11 bases lay between the germline ends. Germline V gives CDR1 SNHLY, CDR2 FYNNEI. This CDR3 has 12 amino acids. This CDR3 reads CASALESTEAFF. The CDR3 bases are TGTGCCAGCGCCCTGGAGAGCACTGAAGCTTTCTTT.

This clone was recorded a few times. This rearrangement joins TRBV19 to TRBJ1-3; 7 bases agree with TRBD1. Trimming took 3 bases from V and 0 from J; bases not matched to a gene: 8. Germline V gene lookup returns CDR1 LNHDA and CDR2 SQIVND (reference sequence). The CDR3 has 17 amino acids. The CDR3 loop is CASSMLNRGPSGNTIYF. The CDR3 DNA is TGTGCCAGTAGTATGCTTAACAGGGGCCCCTCTGGAAACACCATATATTTT.

This sequence joins TRBV2 and TRBJ1-5; TRBD1 aligns across 7 bases. The CDR3 runs 15 residues. V lost 6 bases to trimming and J lost 4 bases; unmatched junction nucleotides: 9. Germline CDR1 and CDR2: SNHLY and FYNNEI. CDR3 amino acids: CASRDRSNLNQPQHF. The CDR3, as DNA: TGTGCCAGCAGGGACAGGTCGAACCTTAATCAGCCCCAGCATTTT.